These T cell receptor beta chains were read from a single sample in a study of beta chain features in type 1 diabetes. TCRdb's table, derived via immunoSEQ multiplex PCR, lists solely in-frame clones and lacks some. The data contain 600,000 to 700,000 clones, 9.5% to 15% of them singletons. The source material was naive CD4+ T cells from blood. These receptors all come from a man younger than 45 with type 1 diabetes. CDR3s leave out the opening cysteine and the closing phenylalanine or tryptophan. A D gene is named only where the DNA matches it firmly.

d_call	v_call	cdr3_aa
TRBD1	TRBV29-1	SVEDGQGASGYT
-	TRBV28	ASRPGTEFYGYT
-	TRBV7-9	ASSLGQVSSYEQY
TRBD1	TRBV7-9	ASSPVGQGSYT
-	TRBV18	ASSPSRVFGEKLF
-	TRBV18	ASSPPGAGFSNQPQH
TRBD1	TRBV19	ASSRRGQGLSNQPQH
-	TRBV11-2	ASRAASSYEQY
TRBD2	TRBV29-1	SVASWAGGSSTDTQY
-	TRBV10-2	ASSDSGVNYGYT
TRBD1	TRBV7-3	ASSSTGQETQY
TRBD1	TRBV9	ASSVGQGFYEQY
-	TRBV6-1	ASSSTGHSYNEQF
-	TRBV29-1	SVDRGYQETQY
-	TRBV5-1	ASSLLRGQETQY
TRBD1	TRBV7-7	ASSRGQGTDTQY
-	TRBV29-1	SARGVDQPQH
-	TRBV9	ASSVDIRVSYNEQF
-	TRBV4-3	ASSQESPGSYGYT
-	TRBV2	ASLRDTHSPLH
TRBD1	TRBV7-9	ASSLTGVGYNEQF
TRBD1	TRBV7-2	ASSWTGTGYSPLH
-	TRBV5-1	ASSLEIWSSNQPQH
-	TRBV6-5	ASSYSQGNYGYT
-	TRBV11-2	ASSLDRARGNEKLF
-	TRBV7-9	ASSLGKGEHEKLF
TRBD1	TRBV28	ASSPGTGVRFETQY
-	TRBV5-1	ASSLAERGEAF
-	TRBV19	ASSPLLGAVR
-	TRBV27	ASSFLGRGYTEAF
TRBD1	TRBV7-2	ASSFGTGHTEAF
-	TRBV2	ASSVESASGANVLT
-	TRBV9	ASSVDRVDSPLH
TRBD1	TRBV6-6	ASIPGTAPYEQY
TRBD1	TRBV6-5	ASSPNRGQPQH
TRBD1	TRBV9	ASSAGQGVYEQY
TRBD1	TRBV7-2	ASTPWGGTANYGYT
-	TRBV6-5	ASRPGLSSYEQY
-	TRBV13	ASSLTGWNEQF
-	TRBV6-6	ASSSDRNEKLF
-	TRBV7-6	ASSKSGVNSNQPQH
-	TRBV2	ASGGQLNTEAF
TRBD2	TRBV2	ASSFRGTSGDTQY
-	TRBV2	ASKSGRTSYEQY
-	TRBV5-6	ASSDTARNSPLH
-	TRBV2	ASTSTLNTEAF
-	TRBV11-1	ASSSDDLEY
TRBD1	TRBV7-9	ASSLGQGGGYT
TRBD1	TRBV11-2	ASSSQTGGQWGTQY
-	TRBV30	AWSVHGGNSPLH
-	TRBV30	AWSVRANINYGYT
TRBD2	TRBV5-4	ASGTQLAGMGETQY
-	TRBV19	ASSLQETQY
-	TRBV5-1	ASNNPNTEAF